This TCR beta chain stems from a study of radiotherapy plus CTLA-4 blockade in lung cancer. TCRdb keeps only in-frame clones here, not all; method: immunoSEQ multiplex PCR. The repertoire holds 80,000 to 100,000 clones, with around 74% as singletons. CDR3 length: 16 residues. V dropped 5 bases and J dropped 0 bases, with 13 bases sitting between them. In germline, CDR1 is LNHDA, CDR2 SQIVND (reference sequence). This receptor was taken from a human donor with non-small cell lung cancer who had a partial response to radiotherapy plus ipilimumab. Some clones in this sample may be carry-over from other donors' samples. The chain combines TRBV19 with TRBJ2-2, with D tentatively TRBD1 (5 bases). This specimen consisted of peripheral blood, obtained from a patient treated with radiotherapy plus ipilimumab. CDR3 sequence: CASSRETDANTGELFF. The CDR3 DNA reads TGTGCCAGTAGTCGAGAGACAGATGCGAACACCGGGGAGCTGTTTTTT.